The 9 T cell receptor beta chains below all came from one sample that was sequenced in a study of human T cells and chemical hapten exposure. TCRdb reprocessed the RACE reads via MiXCR and lists one record per CDR3 protein. The sample holds a few hundred thousand distinct CDR3 sequences, approximately 5% seen once. Time point described: patch test 1, 2 weeks after DPC sensitization. Treatment here: therapeutic diphenylcyclopropenone sensitization with weekly scalp DPC. The source was whole blood, collected in connection with sensitization to the hapten diphenylcyclopropenone (DPC). These receptors were taken from a woman aged 45 to 65 with alopecia areata. Some clones in this sample may be carry-over from other donors' samples.

This clonotype was seen more than once but under ten times. The chain employs TRBV29-1 and TRBJ1-1; tentative D call: TRBD1 (6 bases). The CDR3 length is 11 residues. Trimming stripped 7 bases from V and 1 base from J, with 7 bases between. Germline V gene sequence: CDR1 SQVTM, CDR2 ANQGSEA. In nucleotides, the CDR3 is TGCAGCGGGGACAAGAACACTGAAGCTTTCTTT. Its translation is CSGDKNTEAFF. Filled out from reference TRBV29-1 and TRBJ1-1, the complete variable domain reads SAVISQKPSRDICQRGTSLTIQCQVDSQVTMMFWYRQQPGQSLTLIATANQGSEATYESGFVIDKFPISRPNLTFSTLTVSNMSPEDSSIYLCSGDKNTEAFFGQGTRLTVV.

In its sample, this clonotype was seen many times. The chain combines TRBV5-4 with TRBJ2-3; no clear D. Germline CDR1 is SGHNT and CDR2 is YYREEE (reference sequence). This CDR3 has 15 residues. V gave up 2 bases and J gave up 4 bases, with 14 bases separating them. CDR3 protein: CASSFATQRADTQYF. DNA of the CDR3: TGTGCCAGCAGCTTCGCGACACAACGGGCAGATACGCAGTATTTT.

This chain joins TRBV5-1 and TRBJ2-7, with 8 bases fitting TRBD1. Germline values: CDR1 SGHRS, CDR2 YFSETQ. The CDR3 contains 13 residues. V shed 5 bases, J shed 5 bases, and the junction held 6 bases outside the gene matches. The CDR3 protein is CASRMTGVHEQYF. The CDR3, as DNA: TGCGCCAGCAGGATGACAGGGGTCCACGAGCAGTACTTC. Supplemented by reference TRBV5-1 and TRBJ2-7, the full variable domain reads KAGVTQTPRYLIKTRGQQVTLSCSPISGHRSVSWYQQTPGQGLQFLFEYFSETQRNKGNFPGRFSGRQFSNSRSEMNVSTLELGDSALYLCASRMTGVHEQYFGPGTRLTVT.

In regard to this clonotype: A read error may be the cause here, since a much bigger clone is one base away. This chain uses TRBV9 with TRBJ2-7, with 7 bases matching TRBD2. This CDR3 has 14 amino acids. Germline CDR1 reads SGDLS; CDR2 reads YYNGEE. DNA for the CDR3: TGTGCCAGCAGCCCGGGGGGAGCGCCCCACGAGCAGAACTTC. This sequence encodes CASSPGGAPHEQNF.

This rearrangement joins TRBV6-1 to TRBJ2-1; D gene ambiguous. V was trimmed by 1 base and J by 8 bases, leaving 6 bases between them. CDR3 length equals 12 residues. Germline V gene data show CDR1 as MNHNS and CDR2 as SASEGT. The CDR3 loop reads CASSEGSYEQFF. The CDR3 DNA sequence: TGTGCCAGCAGTGAAGGGAGTTATGAGCAGTTCTTC.

There are a few counts of this clonotype. The chain links TRBV2 to TRBJ2-3, with D perhaps matching TRBD1 or TRBD2 (6 bases each). Looked up from germline, CDR1 is SNHLY and CDR2 is FYNNEI. Between the trimmed V and J ends, which lost 7 bases and 1 base, there was a span of 9 bases. CDR3 size: 13 residues. CDR3 region: CASMRGGTDTQYF. The CDR3 DNA is TGTGCCAGCATGAGGGGGGGCACAGATACGCAGTATTTT. The full variable domain, completed using reference TRBV2 and TRBJ2-3, is EPEVTQTPSHQVTQMGQEVILRCVPISNHLYFYWYRQILGQKVEFLVSFYNNEISEKSEIFDDQFSVERPDGSNFTLKIRSTKLEDSAMYFCASMRGGTDTQYFGPGTRLTVL.

This clonotype has at least ten counts. This chain connects TRBV27 to TRBJ1-4; TRBD1 matches 7 bases. CDR1 is MNHEY and CDR2 is SMNVEV in the germline V gene (reference sequence). This CDR3 has 14 amino acids. V gave up 7 bases and J gave up 5 bases; unmatched junction bases: 7. CDR3 sequence reads: CASKPGQRNEKLFF. The CDR3 DNA is TGTGCCAGCAAGCCGGGACAGAGAAATGAAAAACTGTTTTTT.

This clonotype has ten or more counts. The rearrangement joins TRBV20-1 to TRBJ2-7; possibly TRBD1 for D (5 bases). Trimming stripped 3 bases from V and 2 bases from J, with 14 bases between. Germline V gives CDR1 DFQATT, CDR2 SNEGSKA (reference sequence). CDR3 length: 14 residues. The CDR3 coding sequence is TGCAGTGCTAGGATATTAGGGGAAACCTACGAGCAGTACTTC. Amino acids: CSARILGETYEQYF.

This clonotype was observed a few times. The CDR3 nucleotides are TGTGCCAGCAGTTACTCTGCCGGACAAACAGATACGCAGTATTTT. Translation: CASSYSAGQTDTQYF. V is TRBV6-5 and J is TRBJ2-3; weak D call: TRBD1 (5 bases). This CDR3 region has 15 residues. Germline CDR1 MNHEY, CDR2 SVGAGI. V lost 0 bases and J 3 bases, leaving 10 bases between the germline ends.